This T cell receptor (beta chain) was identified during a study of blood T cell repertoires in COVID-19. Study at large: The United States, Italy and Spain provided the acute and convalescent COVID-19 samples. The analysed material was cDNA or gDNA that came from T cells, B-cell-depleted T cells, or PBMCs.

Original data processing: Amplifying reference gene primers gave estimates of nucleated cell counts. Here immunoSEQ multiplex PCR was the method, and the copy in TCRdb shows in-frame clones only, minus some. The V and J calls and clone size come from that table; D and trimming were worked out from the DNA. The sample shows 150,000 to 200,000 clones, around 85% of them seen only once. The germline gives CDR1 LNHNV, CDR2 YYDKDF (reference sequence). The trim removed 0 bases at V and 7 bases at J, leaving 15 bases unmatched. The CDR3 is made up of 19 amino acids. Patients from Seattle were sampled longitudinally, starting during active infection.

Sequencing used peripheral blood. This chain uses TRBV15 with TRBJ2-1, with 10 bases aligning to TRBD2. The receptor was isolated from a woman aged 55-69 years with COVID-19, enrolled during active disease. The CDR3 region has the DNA TGTGCCACCAGCAGAGACAGGAGAGCACGCCTAGCGGGAGTGAATGAGCAGTTCTTC. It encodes CATSRDRRARLAGVNEQFF. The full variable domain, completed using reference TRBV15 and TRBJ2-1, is DAMVIQNPRYQVTQFGKPVTLSCSQTLNHNVMYWYQQKSSQAPKLLFHYYDKDFNNEADTPDNFQSRRPNTSFCFLDIRSPGLGDTAMYLCATSRDRRARLAGVNEQFFGPGTRLTVL.